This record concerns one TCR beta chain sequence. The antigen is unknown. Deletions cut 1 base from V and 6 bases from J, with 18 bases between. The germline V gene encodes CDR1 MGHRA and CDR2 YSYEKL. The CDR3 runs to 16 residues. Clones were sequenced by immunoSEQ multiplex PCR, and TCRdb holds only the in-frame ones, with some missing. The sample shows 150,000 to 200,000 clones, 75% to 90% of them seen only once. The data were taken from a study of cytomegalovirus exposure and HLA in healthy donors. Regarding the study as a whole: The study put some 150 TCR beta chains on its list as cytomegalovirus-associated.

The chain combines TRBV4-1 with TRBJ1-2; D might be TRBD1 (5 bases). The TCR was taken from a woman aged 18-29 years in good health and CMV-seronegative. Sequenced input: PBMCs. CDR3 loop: CASSQVSLRVLDGYTF. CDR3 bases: TGCGCCAGCAGCCAAGTTTCGCTCAGGGTTTTGGATGGCTACACCTTC.